What follows are 32 T cell receptor beta chains derived from one specimen sequenced in a study of blood T cell repertoires in COVID-19 (dated by TCRdb to the early 2020s). The method was the immunoSEQ multiplex PCR assay. The table was pulled from immuneACCESS by TCRdb, which kept in-frame rearrangements only. Such tables lose some clones; where checked, under half of the loss comes from unresolved V genes, and the rest has no known cause. The sample profile shows 200,000 to 300,000 clones; less than 90% of them were found once. Around 4% of the sample rests with the top ten. Sequenced sample: peripheral blood. All receptors derive from a man between 60 and 75 years old with acute or convalescent COVID-19.

V gene TRBV19 combines with J gene TRBJ2-2; 11 positions agree with TRBD1. CDR3 length equals 18 residues. Germline lookup yields CDR1 LNHDA and CDR2 SQIVND (reference sequence). The ends lost 4 bases at V and 6 bases at J; junction bases unmatched: 13. In nucleotides, the CDR3 is TGTGCCAGTAGTAGGCGGACAGGGGGCGCCTTTTTTTCCGGGGAGCTGTTTTTT. Protein: CASSRRTGGAFFSGELFF.

The chain recombines TRBV9 with TRBJ1-3; 11 bases fit TRBD1. Germline loops: CDR1 SGDLS, CDR2 YYNGEE. CDR3 length equals 16 residues. V lost 2 bases, J lost 4 bases, and 5 bases stayed unmatched. As DNA, the CDR3 is TGTGCCAGCAGCGTGCGGACAGGGGGCACAGGAAACACCATATATTTT. Its protein is CASSVRTGGTGNTIYF.

This chain uses TRBV6-1 with TRBJ1-5; TRBD1 is a possible D gene (6 bases). Germline-derived CDR1 and CDR2 are MNHNS and SASEGT. The V gene lost 4 bases and the J gene lost 2 bases, with 15 bases spanning the gap. The CDR3 extends over 16 amino acids. CDR3: CASSVREGVGNQPQHF. CDR3 coding DNA: TGTGCCAGCAGTGTAAGAGAGGGGGTGGGCAATCAGCCCCAGCATTTT.

The rearrangement joins TRBV11-2 to TRBJ2-5; no reliable D call. This CDR3 is built from 14 residues. Germline CDR1 SGHAT, CDR2 FQNNGV. Trimming removed 5 bases from V and 0 bases from J, with 10 bases in between. As DNA, the CDR3 is TGTGCCAGCAGCCGGGTGCTGTACCAAGAGACCCAGTACTTC. As protein: CASSRVLYQETQYF. Variable domain in full (rest from reference TRBV11-2 and TRBJ2-5): EAGVAQSPRYKIIEKRQSVAFWCNPISGHATLYWYQQILGQGPKLLIQFQNNGVVDDSQLPKDRFSAERLKGVDSTLKIQPAKLEDSAVYLCASSRVLYQETQYFGPGTRLLVL.

In the case of this clone: The sample contains more than one DNA sequence encoding this CDR3. The rearrangement uses TRBV29-1 and TRBJ2-1, with D tentatively TRBD1 (5 bases). CDR3 length: 14 residues. CDR1 and CDR2 from the germline V gene are SQVTM and ANQGSEA. The ends were cut back, 7 bases at V and 6 bases at J, with 19 bases in the middle. CDR3 nucleotides: TGCAGCGCCTCATCAGGGTCTGGTCTCAATGAGCAGTTCTTC. It is translated as CSASSGSGLNEQFF.

This chain connects TRBV9 to TRBJ2-2; TRBD2 agrees at 9 bases. Per the germline V gene, CDR1 is SGDLS and CDR2 is YYNGEE. V lost 0 bases, J lost 7 bases, and 7 bases stayed unmatched. The CDR3 length is 16 residues. CDR3 DNA sequence: TGTGCCAGCAGCGTAGGGATAGCGGGAGAAGGCGGGGAGCTGTTTTTT. It codes for CASSVGIAGEGGELFF.

The chain employs TRBV6-5 and TRBJ2-7, with a weak D call TRBD1 (6 bases). V lost 6 bases, J lost 0 bases, and 12 bases lay in between. Germline loops: CDR1 MNHEY, CDR2 SVGAGI. The CDR3 has 14 amino acids. CDR3 residues: CASSPGTPSYEQYF. Written as DNA, the CDR3 is TGTGCCAGCAGCCCCGGGACACCCTCCTACGAGCAGTACTTC.

The CDR3 loop is CAWSLGQANYEQYF. CDR3 DNA sequence: TGTGCCTGGAGTCTGGGACAGGCAAACTACGAGCAGTACTTC. The chain employs TRBV30 and TRBJ2-7, with TRBD1 identical over 8 bases. Germline CDR1 reads GTSNPN; CDR2 reads SVGIG (reference sequence). The ends lost 2 bases at V and 3 bases at J; junction bases unmatched: 6. The CDR3 sequence is 14 residues long.

This chain joins TRBV5-1 and TRBJ1-2; a weak D match, TRBD1 (5 bases). CDR1 SGHRS and CDR2 YFSETQ come from the germline V gene. V was clipped by 2 bases and J by 8 bases, with 10 bases between them. CDR3 length equals 12 residues. The CDR3 DNA reads TGCGCCAGCAGCTTCGGGGCGGGAGGCTACACCTTC. This gives the protein CASSFGAGGYTF.

The chain carries TRBV19 and TRBJ1-1; tentatively, D is TRBD1 (6 bases). The CDR3 runs to 15 residues. The V end was cut by 3 bases, the J end by 1 base, with 12 bases between. Germline V lookup: CDR1 LNHDA, CDR2 SQIVND (reference sequence). This CDR3 reads CASSMGRQANTEAFF. The DNA of the CDR3 is TGTGCCAGTAGTATGGGGAGACAGGCGAACACTGAAGCTTTCTTT.

J is TRBJ2-1 and V is TRBV6-2 or TRBV6-3; the D gene is possibly TRBD2 (6 bases). The germline gives CDR1 MNHEY, CDR2 SVGEGT. V gave up 0 bases and J gave up 7 bases, with 10 bases separating them. CDR3 length: 14 amino acids. CDR3 in amino acids: CASSYSVSGNEQFF. The CDR3 DNA sequence: TGTGCCAGCAGTTACTCTGTTAGCGGTAATGAGCAGTTCTTC.

The chain employs TRBV9 and TRBJ2-1; possible D gene TRBD1, 6 bases. Germline CDR1 and CDR2: SGDLS and YYNGEE. Trimming took 0 bases from V and 0 from J, leaving 16 bases between them. This CDR3 comprises 18 residues. The CDR3, as DNA: TGTGCCAGCAGCGTAGCCTCCGAACAGGGTTACTCCTACAATGAGCAGTTCTTC. Translation gives CASSVASEQGYSYNEQFF. The variable domain in full, completed from reference TRBV9 and TRBJ2-1, reads DSGVTQTPKHLITATGQRVTLRCSPRSGDLSVYWYQQSLDQGLQFLIQYYNGEERAKGNILERFSAQQFPDLHSELNLSSLELGDSALYFCASSVASEQGYSYNEQFFGPGTRLTVL.

The V and J genes are TRBV28 and TRBJ2-1; TRBD2 might be the D (6 bases). V was clipped by 10 bases and J by 3 bases, with 16 bases between them. The CDR3 loop spans 14 amino acids. Germline CDR1 reads MDHEN; CDR2 reads SYDVKM. Here the CDR3 DNA reads TGTGCCACCTCCCCAGGGACTCTCTACAATGAGCAGTTCTTC. The encoded protein is CATSPGTLYNEQFF.

The CDR3 DNA reads TGTGCCAGCAGCTCCCTAGGTTACGGAAACACCATATATTTT. This sequence encodes CASSSLGYGNTIYF. The V call is TRBV7-8, the J call TRBJ1-3; D uncertain. The CDR3 extends over 14 amino acids. Germline lookup yields CDR1 SGHVS and CDR2 FQNEAQ. V was cut by 4 bases and J by 4 bases, with 11 bases left in between.

In nucleotides, the CDR3 is TGTGCCACCAGCATGCCGTACAGATACAATGAGCAGTTCTTC. This translates into CATSMPYRYNEQFF. This chain uses TRBV15 with TRBJ2-1; D remains ambiguous. This CDR3 has 14 residues. The germline V gene has CDR1 LNHNV and CDR2 YYDKDF (reference sequence). V dropped 4 bases and J dropped 4 bases, with 11 bases sitting between them.

This sequence joins TRBV4-1 and TRBJ1-2; a possible D gene is TRBD1 (5 bases). Between the trimmed V and J ends, which lost 5 bases and 5 bases, there was a span of 12 bases. CDR3 size: 13 residues. The germline V gene encodes CDR1 MGHRA and CDR2 YSYEKL. CDR3 bases: TGCGCCAGCAGCTTCCAGGGCAGTTATGGCTACACCTTC. It encodes CASSFQGSYGYTF.

The chain links TRBV2 to TRBJ1-2, with 8 bases that match TRBD1. There are 13 residues in the CDR3. V lost 8 bases to trimming and J lost 4 bases; unmatched junction nucleotides: 6. CDR1 SNHLY and CDR2 FYNNEI come from the germline V gene. This CDR3 is CASPSGGSYGYTF. CDR3 nucleotide sequence: TGTGCCAGCCCTTCAGGGGGCAGCTATGGCTACACCTTC.

V gene TRBV18 combines with J gene TRBJ1-2; 7 bases fit TRBD1. From germline, CDR1 is KGHSH and CDR2 LQKENI. V gave up 0 bases and J gave up 2 bases; unmatched junction bases: 6. This CDR3 comprises 16 residues. This chain's CDR3 is CASSPPGVGGNYGYTF. Here the CDR3 DNA reads TGTGCCAGCTCACCACCGGGGGTAGGGGGCAACTATGGCTACACCTTC.

The chain employs TRBV7-3 and TRBJ2-1, with 9 positions matching TRBD2. Germline loops: CDR1 SGHTA, CDR2 FQGTGA. Germline trimming cut 0 bases from V and 6 bases from J; bases unmatched to any gene: 3. The CDR3 has 15 residues. The DNA of the CDR3 is TGTGCCAGCAGCTTAACAGCGGGAGGCTCCAATGAGCAGTTCTTC. It specifies CASSLTAGGSNEQFF.

This CDR3 reads CASSFTPQTGRGYTF. In nucleotides, the CDR3 is TGCGCCAGCAGCTTTACCCCACAGACAGGGAGAGGCTACACCTTC. V gene TRBV5-1 combines with J gene TRBJ1-2; 7 bases are a match to TRBD1. Germline V CDR1 and CDR2: SGHRS, YFSETQ. CDR3 length: 15 residues. V lost 2 bases to trimming and J lost 8 bases; unmatched junction nucleotides: 12.

This chain uses TRBV7-3 with TRBJ2-1; D gene unclear. CDR1 SGHTA and CDR2 FQGTGA come from the germline V gene. This CDR3 is 16 amino acids long. The V end was cut by 5 bases, the J end by 0 bases, with 14 bases between. CDR3 in DNA: TGTGCCAGCAGCCCCCATGCGGCCAGCTCCTACAATGAGCAGTTCTTC. Translated: CASSPHAASSYNEQFF.

The chain has TRBV2 and TRBJ1-4; D is perhaps TRBD1 (5 bases). The CDR3 has 17 residues. Per the germline V gene, CDR1 is SNHLY and CDR2 is FYNNEI. The V end lost 6 bases, the J end lost 4 bases, and 21 bases lay between the germline ends. The CDR3 DNA is TGTGCCAGCAGGGATTCCCGGGGCCGGGGGTATAATGAAAAACTGTTTTTT. Translated, it gives CASRDSRGRGYNEKLFF.

The CDR3 bases are TGCGCCAGCAGCCTTCCCACCGGGGAGCTGTTTTTT. The encoded protein is CASSLPTGELFF. V usage is TRBV5-1 and J usage is TRBJ2-2; the D is unclear. Germline V gene data show CDR1 as SGHRS and CDR2 as YFSETQ. The CDR3 covers 12 residues. Trimming removed 4 bases at V and 4 bases at J, with 5 bases between. The full variable domain, its missing parts supplied by reference TRBV5-1 and TRBJ2-2, is KAGVTQTPRYLIKTRGQQVTLSCSPISGHRSVSWYQQTPGQGLQFLFEYFSETQRNKGNFPGRFSGRQFSNSRSEMNVSTLELGDSALYLCASSLPTGELFFGEGSRLTVL.

This chain joins TRBV4-2 and TRBJ2-2, with D perhaps TRBD2 (6 bases). Germline V gene data show CDR1 as LGHNA and CDR2 as YNFKEQ. This CDR3 has 18 amino acids. V gave up 0 bases and J gave up 8 bases, with 22 bases separating them. The CDR3 protein is CASSQDRGGIERVGELFF. The CDR3 region has the DNA TGTGCCAGCAGCCAAGATCGTGGGGGAATTGAGCGGGTAGGGGAGCTGTTTTTT.

The J gene is TRBJ2-7, the V gene TRBV5-1; 13 bases are shared with TRBD2. The CDR3 totals 15 residues. Germline assignment: CDR1 SGHRS and CDR2 YFSETQ. After removal of 4 bases from V and 5 bases from J, the junction contained 6 bases not matched to a gene. CDR3 loop: CASSPRTSGRDEQYF. DNA of the CDR3: TGCGCCAGCAGCCCCAGGACTAGCGGGAGAGACGAGCAGTACTTC.

The V and J genes are TRBV5-5 and TRBJ1-1; TRBD1 might be the D (5 bases). V was pared by 0 bases and J by 1 base, with 13 bases between. CDR1 and CDR2 (germline): SGHKS, YYEKEE (reference sequence). This CDR3 is 16 amino acids long. The CDR3 spells CASSLDPQGGNTEAFF. As DNA, the CDR3 is TGTGCCAGCAGCTTGGATCCGCAGGGCGGGAACACTGAAGCTTTCTTT.

This chain joins TRBV11-2 and TRBJ1-2; 7 bases line up with TRBD1. Germline CDR1 is SGHAT and CDR2 is FQNNGV. The CDR3 is 13 amino acids. The J segment lost 2 bases and the V segment lost 5 bases, leaving 2 bases of the junction unmatched. DNA of the CDR3: TGTGCCAGCAGCCAACAGGGGAACTATGGCTACACCTTC. Amino acids: CASSQQGNYGYTF.

This clone was observed once. V and J are TRBV27 and TRBJ1-5; D gene unclear. Trimming removed 3 bases from V and 2 bases from J, with 17 bases in between. The CDR3 runs 17 residues. Germline V gene lookup returns CDR1 MNHEY and CDR2 SMNVEV (reference sequence). For the CDR3, the DNA is TGTGCCAGCAGTTTCGCCCCCTTCGGGGTGGGCAATCAGCCCCAGCATTTT. It codes for CASSFAPFGVGNQPQHF.

This chain joins TRBV7-9 and TRBJ2-1; 8 nucleotides line up with TRBD2. The CDR3 spans 16 residues. CDR1 is SEHNR and CDR2 is FQNEAQ in the germline V gene (reference sequence). V dropped 5 bases and J dropped 6; count of bases not matched to a gene: 12. CDR3 amino acids: CASSPGGSGSLNEQFF. CDR3 nucleotide sequence: TGTGCCAGCAGCCCAGGCGGGAGCGGGAGTCTCAATGAGCAGTTCTTC. The variable domain in full, completed from reference TRBV7-9 and TRBJ2-1, reads DTGVSQNPRHKITKRGQNVTFRCDPISEHNRLYWYRQTLGQGPEFLTYFQNEAQLEKSRLLSDRFSAERPKGSFSTLEIQRTEQGDSAMYLCASSPGGSGSLNEQFFGPGTRLTVL.

This chain connects TRBV2 to TRBJ2-3; TRBD2 matches at 7 bases. From germline, CDR1 is SNHLY and CDR2 FYNNEI. This CDR3 is 14 amino acids long. Germline trimming cut 6 bases from V and 0 bases from J; bases unmatched to any gene: 3. The CDR3 DNA is TGTGCCAGCAGGCGGGGGAGTAGCACAGATACGCAGTATTTT. Its protein product is CASRRGSSTDTQYF. The full variable domain, with the rest looked up from reference TRBV2 and TRBJ2-3, is EPEVTQTPSHQVTQMGQEVILRCVPISNHLYFYWYRQILGQKVEFLVSFYNNEISEKSEIFDDQFSVERPDGSNFTLKIRSTKLEDSAMYFCASRRGSSTDTQYFGPGTRLTVL.

V usage is TRBV6-5 and J usage is TRBJ1-5, with a weak D call TRBD1 (6 bases). The V end was cut by 6 bases, the J end by 4 bases, with 13 bases between. This CDR3 has 14 amino acids. Germline values: CDR1 MNHEY, CDR2 SVGAGI. Written as DNA, the CDR3 is TGTGCCAGCAGACCAAGGGGGTCTAATCAGCCCCAGCATTTT. Translating it yields CASRPRGSNQPQHF.

This chain connects TRBV15 to TRBJ1-2, with 10 bases lining up with TRBD1. V shed 5 bases, J shed 6 bases, and the junction held 15 bases outside the gene matches. CDR3 length: 17 amino acids. Germline CDR1 and CDR2: LNHNV and YYDKDF (reference sequence). The CDR3 loop reads CATSPGGDRGLGDGYTF. CDR3 coding DNA: TGTGCCACCAGCCCCGGAGGGGACAGGGGCCTGGGGGATGGCTACACCTTC.